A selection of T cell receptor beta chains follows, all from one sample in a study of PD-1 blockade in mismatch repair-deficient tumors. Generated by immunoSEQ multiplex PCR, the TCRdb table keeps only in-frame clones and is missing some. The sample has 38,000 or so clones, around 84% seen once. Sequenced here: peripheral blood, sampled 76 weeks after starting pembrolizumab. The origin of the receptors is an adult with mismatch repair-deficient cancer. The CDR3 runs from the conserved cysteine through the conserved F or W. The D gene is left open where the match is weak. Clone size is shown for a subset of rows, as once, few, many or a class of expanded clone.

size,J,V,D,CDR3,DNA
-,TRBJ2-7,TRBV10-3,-,CAITRQETYEQYF,TGTGCCATAACACGACAGGAAACTTACGAGCAGTACTTC
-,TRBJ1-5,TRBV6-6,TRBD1,CASSTDRAQPQHF,TGTGCCAGCAGCACCGACAGGGCTCAGCCCCAGCATTTT
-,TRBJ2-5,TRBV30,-,CAWSRNYQETQYF,TGTGCCTGGAGTAGAAATTACCAAGAGACCCAGTACTTC
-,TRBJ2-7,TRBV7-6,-,CASSLAVGSYEQYF,TGTGCCAGCAGCTTAGCGGTGGGTTCCTACGAGCAGTACTTC
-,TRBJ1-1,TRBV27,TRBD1,CASSPRQGGTEAFF,TGTGCCAGCAGTCCGAGACAGGGTGGGACTGAAGCTTTCTTT
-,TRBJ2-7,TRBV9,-,CASSRGGSTSYEQYF,TGTGCCAGCAGTCGTGGAGGGAGTACCTCCTACGAGCAGTACTTC
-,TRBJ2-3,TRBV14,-,CASSRRTNQGDTQYF,TGTGCCAGCAGCCGAAGGACCAACCAGGGAGATACGCAGTATTTT
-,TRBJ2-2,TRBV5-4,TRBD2,CASSPQTSGNTGELFF,TGTGCCAGCAGCCCTCAGACTAGCGGAAACACCGGGGAGCTGTTTTTT
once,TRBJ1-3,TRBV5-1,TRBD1,CASSSGQANSGNTIYF,TGCGCCAGCAGCTCCGGACAGGCCAACTCTGGAAACACCATATATTTT
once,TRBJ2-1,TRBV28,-,CASSLISGGAGYNEQFF,TGTGCCAGCAGTTTAATTTCCGGAGGCGCGGGGTACAATGAGCAGTTCTTC
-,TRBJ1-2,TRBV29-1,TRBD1,CSVDRGSLGYTF,TGCAGCGTAGACAGGGGTTCATTAGGCTACACCTTC
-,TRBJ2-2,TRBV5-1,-,CASSLKPNTGELFF,TGCGCCAGCAGCTTGAAACCAAACACCGGGGAGCTGTTTTTT
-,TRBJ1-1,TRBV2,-,CASSPDRFSTEAFF,TGTGCCAGCAGTCCAGACAGGTTTTCCACTGAAGCTTTCTTT
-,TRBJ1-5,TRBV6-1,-,CASSLDRSPGAQHF,TGTGCCAGCAGTCTCGACAGGTCGCCAGGAGCCCAGCATTTT
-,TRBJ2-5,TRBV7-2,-,CASSRPTLETQYF,TGTGCCAGCAGCCGTCCAACGTTGGAGACCCAGTACTTC
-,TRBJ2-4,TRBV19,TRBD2,CASSIAGLAEAPGENIQYF,TGTGCCAGTAGTATAGCGGGACTAGCGGAGGCCCCGGGAGAAAACATTCAGTACTTC
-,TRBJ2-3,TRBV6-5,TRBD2,CASSSRTSGSTDTQYF,TGTGCCAGCAGTTCCCGGACTAGCGGCAGCACAGATACGCAGTATTTT
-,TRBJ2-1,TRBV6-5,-,CASSYPGTRYNEQFF,TGTGCCAGCAGTTACCCCGGGACTCGATACAATGAGCAGTTCTTC
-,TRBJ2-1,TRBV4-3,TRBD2,CASSQDQLAGVDEQFF,TGCGCCAGCAGCCAAGATCAGCTAGCGGGAGTGGATGAGCAGTTCTTC
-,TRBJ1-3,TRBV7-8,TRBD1,CASSFSGTGGGGNTIYF,TGTGCCAGCAGCTTTTCCGGGACAGGGGGTGGTGGAAACACCATATATTTT
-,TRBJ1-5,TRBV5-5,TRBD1,CASSLEVPRTGYQPQHF,TGTGCCAGCAGCTTGGAGGTACCCAGGACAGGGTACCAGCCCCAGCATTTT
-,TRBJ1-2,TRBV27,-,CASSPQVLYGYTF,TGTGCCAGCAGTCCGCAGGTTCTCTATGGCTACACCTTC